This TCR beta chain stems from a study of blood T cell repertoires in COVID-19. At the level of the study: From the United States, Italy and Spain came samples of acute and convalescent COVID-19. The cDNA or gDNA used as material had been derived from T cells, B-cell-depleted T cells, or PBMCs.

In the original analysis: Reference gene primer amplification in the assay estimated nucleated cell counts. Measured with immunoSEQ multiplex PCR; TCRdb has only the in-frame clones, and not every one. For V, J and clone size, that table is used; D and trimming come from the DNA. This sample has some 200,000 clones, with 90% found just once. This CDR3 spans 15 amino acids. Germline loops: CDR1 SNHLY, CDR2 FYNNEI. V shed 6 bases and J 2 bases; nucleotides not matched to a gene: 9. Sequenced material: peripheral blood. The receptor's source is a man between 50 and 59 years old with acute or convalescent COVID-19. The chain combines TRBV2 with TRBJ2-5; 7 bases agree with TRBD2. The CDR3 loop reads CASRPRGDGQETQYF. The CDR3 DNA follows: TGTGCCAGCAGACCCCGGGGGGACGGACAAGAGACCCAGTACTTC. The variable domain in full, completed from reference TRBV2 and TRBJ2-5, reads EPEVTQTPSHQVTQMGQEVILRCVPISNHLYFYWYRQILGQKVEFLVSFYNNEISEKSEIFDDQFSVERPDGSNFTLKIRSTKLEDSAMYFCASRPRGDGQETQYFGPGTRLLVL.